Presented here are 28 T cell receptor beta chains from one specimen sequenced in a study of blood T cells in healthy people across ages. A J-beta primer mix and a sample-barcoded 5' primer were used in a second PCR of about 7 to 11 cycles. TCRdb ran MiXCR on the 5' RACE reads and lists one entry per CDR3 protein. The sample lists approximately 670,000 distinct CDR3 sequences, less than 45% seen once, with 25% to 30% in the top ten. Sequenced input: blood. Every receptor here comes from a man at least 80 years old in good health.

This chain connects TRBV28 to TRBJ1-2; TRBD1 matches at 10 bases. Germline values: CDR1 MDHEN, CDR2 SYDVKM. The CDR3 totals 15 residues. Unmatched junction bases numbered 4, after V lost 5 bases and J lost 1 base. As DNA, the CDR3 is TGTGCCAGCAGTCGACAGGGGGCGGTTAACTATGGCTACACCTTC. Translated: CASSRQGAVNYGYTF.

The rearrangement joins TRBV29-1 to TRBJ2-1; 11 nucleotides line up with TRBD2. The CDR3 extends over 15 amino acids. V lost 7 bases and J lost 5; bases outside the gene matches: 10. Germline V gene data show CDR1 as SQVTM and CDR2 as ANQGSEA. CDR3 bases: TGCAGCGCCCAACGGCCTAGCGGGAGGAACAATGAGCAGTTCTTC. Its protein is CSAQRPSGRNNEQFF.

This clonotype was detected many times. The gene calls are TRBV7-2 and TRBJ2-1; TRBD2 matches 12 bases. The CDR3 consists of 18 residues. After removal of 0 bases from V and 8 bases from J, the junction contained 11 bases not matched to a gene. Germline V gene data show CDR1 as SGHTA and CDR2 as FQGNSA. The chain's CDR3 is CASSLASKASGRVHEQFF. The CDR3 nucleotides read TGTGCCAGCAGCTTAGCTTCGAAGGCTAGCGGGAGGGTACATGAGCAGTTCTTC.

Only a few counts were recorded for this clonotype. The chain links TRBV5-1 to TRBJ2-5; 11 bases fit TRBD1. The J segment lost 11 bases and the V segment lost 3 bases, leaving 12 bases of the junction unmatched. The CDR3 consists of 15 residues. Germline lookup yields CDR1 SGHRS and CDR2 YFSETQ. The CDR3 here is CASSYRGQGAGEQYF. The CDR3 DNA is TGCGCCAGCAGCTACAGAGGACAGGGGGCAGGGGAGCAGTACTTC.

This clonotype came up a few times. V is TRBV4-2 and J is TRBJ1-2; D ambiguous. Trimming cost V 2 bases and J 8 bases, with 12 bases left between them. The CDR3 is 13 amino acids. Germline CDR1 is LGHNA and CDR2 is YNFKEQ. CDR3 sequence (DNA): TGTGCCAGCAGCCAACCCAAGGTCGGAGGCTACACCTTC. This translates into CASSQPKVGGYTF.

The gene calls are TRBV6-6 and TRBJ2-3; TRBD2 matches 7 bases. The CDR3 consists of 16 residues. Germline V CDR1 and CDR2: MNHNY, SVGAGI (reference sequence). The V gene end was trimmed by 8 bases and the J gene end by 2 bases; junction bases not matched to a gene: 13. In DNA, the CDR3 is TGTGCCAGCCTATCTTCTATGGGAGGGAACACAGATACGCAGTATTTT. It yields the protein CASLSSMGGNTDTQYF.

CDR3 sequence (DNA): TGCAGTGCTAGAGTACGCGGGGGTAGAGACTACAATGAGCAGTTCTTC. Protein: CSARVRGGRDYNEQFF. This chain links TRBV20-1 with TRBJ2-1; TRBD2 matches at 7 bases. Germline V CDR1 and CDR2: DFQATT, SNEGSKA (reference sequence). This CDR3 region has 16 residues. The junction had 9 bases not matched to a gene; V was cut back by 1 base and J by 3 bases.

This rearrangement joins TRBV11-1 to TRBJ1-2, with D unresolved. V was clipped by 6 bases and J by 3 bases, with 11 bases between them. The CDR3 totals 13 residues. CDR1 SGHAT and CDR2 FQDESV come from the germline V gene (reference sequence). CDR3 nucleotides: TGTGCCAGCAGTTTGGATAGTTACTATGGCTACACCTTC. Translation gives CASSLDSYYGYTF.

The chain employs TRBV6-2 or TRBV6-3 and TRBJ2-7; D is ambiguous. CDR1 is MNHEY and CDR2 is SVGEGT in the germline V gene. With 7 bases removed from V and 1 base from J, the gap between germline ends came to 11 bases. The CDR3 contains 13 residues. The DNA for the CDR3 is TGTGCCAGCAATCTAGAGAGTTCCTACGAGCAGTACTTC. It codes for CASNLESSYEQYF.

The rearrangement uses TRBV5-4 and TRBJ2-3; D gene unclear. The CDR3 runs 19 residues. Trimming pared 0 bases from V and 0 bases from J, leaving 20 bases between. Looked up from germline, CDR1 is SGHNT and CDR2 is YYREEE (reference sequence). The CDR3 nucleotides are TGTGCCAGCAGCTTGGTTAGCCGGGTGCTAAGAACTAGCACAGATACGCAGTATTTT. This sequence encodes CASSLVSRVLRTSTDTQYF.

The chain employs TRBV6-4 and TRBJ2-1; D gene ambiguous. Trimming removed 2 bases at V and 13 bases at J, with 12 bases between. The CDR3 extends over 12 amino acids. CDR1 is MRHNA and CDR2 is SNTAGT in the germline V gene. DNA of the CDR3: TGTGCCAGCAGTGACGACTCTAAGAGACAGTTCTTC. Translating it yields CASSDDSKRQFF.

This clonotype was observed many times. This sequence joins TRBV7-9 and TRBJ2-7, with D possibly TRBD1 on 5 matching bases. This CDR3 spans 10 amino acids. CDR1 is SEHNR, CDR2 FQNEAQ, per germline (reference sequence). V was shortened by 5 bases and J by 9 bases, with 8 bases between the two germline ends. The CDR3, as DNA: TGTGCCAGCAGCAGTGACAGGCAGTACTTC. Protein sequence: CASSSDRQYF.

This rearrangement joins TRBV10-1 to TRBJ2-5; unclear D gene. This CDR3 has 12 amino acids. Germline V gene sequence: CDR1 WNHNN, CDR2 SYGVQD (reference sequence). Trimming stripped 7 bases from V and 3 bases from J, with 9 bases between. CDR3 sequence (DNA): TGCGCCAGCACCGAGGCGGAAGAGACCCAGTACTTC. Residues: CASTEAEETQYF.

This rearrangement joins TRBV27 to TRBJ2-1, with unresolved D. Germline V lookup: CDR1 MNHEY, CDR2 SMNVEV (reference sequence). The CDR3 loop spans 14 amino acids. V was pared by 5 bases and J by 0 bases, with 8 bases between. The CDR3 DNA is TGTGCCAGCAGTGTCCGGAGCTCCTACAATGAGCAGTTCTTC. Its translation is CASSVRSSYNEQFF.

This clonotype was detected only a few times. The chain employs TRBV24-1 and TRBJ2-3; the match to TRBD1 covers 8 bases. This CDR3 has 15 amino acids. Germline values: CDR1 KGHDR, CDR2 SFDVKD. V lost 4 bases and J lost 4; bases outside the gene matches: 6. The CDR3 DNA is TGTGCCACCAGTGACCGCGGACAGGGAGCAGATACGCAGTATTTT. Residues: CATSDRGQGADTQYF.

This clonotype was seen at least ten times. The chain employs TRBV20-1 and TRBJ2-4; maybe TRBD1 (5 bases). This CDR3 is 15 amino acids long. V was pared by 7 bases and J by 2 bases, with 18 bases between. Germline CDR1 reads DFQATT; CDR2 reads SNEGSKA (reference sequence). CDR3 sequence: CSVGVYGDTKNIQYF. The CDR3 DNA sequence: TGCAGTGTAGGGGTTTATGGGGATACCAAAAACATTCAGTACTTC.

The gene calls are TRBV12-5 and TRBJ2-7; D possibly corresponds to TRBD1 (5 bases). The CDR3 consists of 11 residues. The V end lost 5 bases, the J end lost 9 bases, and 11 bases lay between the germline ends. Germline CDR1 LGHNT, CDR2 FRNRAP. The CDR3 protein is CASGAGLGQYF. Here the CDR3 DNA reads TGTGCTAGTGGTGCAGGGTTGGGGCAGTACTTC.

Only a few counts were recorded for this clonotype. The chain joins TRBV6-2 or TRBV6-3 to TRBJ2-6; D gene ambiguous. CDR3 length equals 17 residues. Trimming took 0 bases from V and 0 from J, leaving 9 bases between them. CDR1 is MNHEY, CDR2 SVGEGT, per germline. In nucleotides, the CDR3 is TGTGCCAGCAGTTACTCTTCGGGCGTCTCTGGGGCCAACGTCCTGACTTTC. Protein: CASSYSSGVSGANVLTF.

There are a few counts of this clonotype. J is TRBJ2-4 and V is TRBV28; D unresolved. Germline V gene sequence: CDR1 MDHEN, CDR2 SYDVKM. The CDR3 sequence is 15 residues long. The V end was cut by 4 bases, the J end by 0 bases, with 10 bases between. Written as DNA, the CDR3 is TGTGCCAGCAGTTCCCCCTCACTAGCCAAAAACATTCAGTACTTC. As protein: CASSSPSLAKNIQYF.

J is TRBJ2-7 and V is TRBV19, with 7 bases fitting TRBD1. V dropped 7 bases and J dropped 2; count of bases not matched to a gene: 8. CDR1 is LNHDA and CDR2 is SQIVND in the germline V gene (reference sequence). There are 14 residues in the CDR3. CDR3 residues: CASTAGTETYEQYF. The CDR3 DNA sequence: TGTGCCAGTACCGCCGGGACAGAGACCTACGAGCAGTACTTC.

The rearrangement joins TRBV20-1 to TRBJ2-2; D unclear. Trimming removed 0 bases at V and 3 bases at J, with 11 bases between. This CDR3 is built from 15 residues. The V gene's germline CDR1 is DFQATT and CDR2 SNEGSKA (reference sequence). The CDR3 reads CSARDHSPDTGELFF. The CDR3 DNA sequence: TGCAGTGCTAGAGATCACAGTCCGGACACCGGGGAGCTGTTTTTT.

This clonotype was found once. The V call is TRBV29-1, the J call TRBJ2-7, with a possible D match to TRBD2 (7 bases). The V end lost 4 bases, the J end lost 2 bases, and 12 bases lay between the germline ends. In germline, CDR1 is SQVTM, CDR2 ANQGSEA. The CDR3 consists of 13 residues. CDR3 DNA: TGCAGCGTTGGGGGAGGGGGTCCCTACGAGCAGTACTTC. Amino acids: CSVGGGGPYEQYF.

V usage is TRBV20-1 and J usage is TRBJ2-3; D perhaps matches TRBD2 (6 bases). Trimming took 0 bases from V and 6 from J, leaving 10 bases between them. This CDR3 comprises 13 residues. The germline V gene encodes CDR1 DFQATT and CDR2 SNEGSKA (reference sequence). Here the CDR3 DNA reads TGCAGTGCTAGAGATTATCGGGGGGATACGCAGTATTTT. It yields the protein CSARDYRGDTQYF.

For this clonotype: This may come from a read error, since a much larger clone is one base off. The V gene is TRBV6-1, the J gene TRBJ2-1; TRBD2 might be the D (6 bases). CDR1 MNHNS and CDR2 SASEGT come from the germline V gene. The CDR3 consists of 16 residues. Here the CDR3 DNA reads TGTGCCAGCAGTGAGGAGGGGCGAAGCTCCTACAATGAGAAGTTCTTC. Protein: CASSEEGRSSYNEKFF.

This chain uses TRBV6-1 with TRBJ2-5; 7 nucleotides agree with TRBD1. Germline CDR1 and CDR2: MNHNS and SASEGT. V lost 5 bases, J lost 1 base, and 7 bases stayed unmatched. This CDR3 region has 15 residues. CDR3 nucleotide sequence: TGTGCCAGCAGTCGCGCCGGGACAGCCCAAGAGACCCAGTACTTC. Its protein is CASSRAGTAQETQYF.

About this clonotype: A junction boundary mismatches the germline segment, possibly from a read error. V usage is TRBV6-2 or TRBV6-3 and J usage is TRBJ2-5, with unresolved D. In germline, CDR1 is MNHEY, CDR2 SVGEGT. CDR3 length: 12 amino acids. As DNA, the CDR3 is TGTTCCAGCAGTTTTACCCATGAGACCCAGTACTTC. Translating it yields CSSSFTHETQYF.

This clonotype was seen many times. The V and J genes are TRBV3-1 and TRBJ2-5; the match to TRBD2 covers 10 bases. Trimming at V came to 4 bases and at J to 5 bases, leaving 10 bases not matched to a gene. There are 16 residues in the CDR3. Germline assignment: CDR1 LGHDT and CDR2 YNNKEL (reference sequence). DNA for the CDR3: TGTGCCAGCAGCCGGGAGAGCGGGAGGGCCTATGAGACCCAGTACTTC. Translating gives CASSRESGRAYETQYF.

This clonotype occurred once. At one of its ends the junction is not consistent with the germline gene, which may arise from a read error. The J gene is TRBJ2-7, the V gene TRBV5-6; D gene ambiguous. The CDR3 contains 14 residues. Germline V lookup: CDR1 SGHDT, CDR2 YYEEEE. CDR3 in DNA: TGTGCCAACAGCTTGGTAGTAGGGTCAGGCGAGCAGTACTTC. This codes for CANSLVVGSGEQYF.